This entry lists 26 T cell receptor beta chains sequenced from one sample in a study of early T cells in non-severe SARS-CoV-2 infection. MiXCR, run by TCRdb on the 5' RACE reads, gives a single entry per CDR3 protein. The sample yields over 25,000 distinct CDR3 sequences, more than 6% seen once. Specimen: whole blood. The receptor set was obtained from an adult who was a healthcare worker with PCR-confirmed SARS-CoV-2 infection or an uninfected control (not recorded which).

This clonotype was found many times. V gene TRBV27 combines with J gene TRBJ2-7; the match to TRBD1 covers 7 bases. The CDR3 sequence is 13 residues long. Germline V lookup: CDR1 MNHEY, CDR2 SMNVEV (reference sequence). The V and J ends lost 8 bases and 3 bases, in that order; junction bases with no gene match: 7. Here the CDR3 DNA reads TGTGCCAGCGCTAGGGACAGAAACTACGAGCAGTACTTC. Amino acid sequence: CASARDRNYEQYF.

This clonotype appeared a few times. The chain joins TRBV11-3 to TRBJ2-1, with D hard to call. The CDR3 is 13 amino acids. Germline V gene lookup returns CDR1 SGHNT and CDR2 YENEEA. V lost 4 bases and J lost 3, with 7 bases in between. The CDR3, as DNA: TGTGCCAGCAGCTCGAATAGCTACAATGAGCAGTTCTTC. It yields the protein CASSSNSYNEQFF.

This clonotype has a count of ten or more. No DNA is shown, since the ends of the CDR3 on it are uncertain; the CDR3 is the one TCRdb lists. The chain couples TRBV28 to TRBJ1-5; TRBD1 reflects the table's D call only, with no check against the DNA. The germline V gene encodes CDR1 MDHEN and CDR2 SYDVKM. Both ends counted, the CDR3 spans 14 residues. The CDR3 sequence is CASSTSTVDGPQHF.

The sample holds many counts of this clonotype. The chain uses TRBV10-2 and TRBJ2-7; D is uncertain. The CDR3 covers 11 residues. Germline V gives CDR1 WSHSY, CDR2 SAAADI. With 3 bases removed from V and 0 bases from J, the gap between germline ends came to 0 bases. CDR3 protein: CASSDSYEQYF. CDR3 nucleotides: TGCGCCAGCAGTGACTCCTACGAGCAGTACTTC.

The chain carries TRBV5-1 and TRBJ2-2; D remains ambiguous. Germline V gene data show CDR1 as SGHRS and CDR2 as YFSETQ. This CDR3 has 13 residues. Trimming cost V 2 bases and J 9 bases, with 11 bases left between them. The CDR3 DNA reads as TGCGCCAGCAGCTTTGAAGGAGACCGGGAGCTGTTTTTT. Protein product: CASSFEGDRELFF. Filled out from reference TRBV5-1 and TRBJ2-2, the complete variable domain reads KAGVTQTPRYLIKTRGQQVTLSCSPISGHRSVSWYQQTPGQGLQFLFEYFSETQRNKGNFPGRFSGRQFSNSRSEMNVSTLELGDSALYLCASSFEGDRELFFGEGSRLTVL.

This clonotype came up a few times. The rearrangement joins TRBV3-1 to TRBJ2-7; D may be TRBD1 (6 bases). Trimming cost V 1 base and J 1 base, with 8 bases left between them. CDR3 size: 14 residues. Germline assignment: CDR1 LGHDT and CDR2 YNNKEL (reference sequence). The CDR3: CASSQGRGSYEQYF. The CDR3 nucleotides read TGTGCCAGCAGCCAAGGCAGGGGTTCCTACGAGCAGTACTTC.

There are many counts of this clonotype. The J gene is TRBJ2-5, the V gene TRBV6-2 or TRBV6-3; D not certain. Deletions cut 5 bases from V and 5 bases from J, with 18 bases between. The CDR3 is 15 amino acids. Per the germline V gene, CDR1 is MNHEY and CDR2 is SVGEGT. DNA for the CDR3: TGTGCCAGCAGTGACCTTAGTGGATCAGCTGAGACCCAGTACTTC. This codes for CASSDLSGSAETQYF.

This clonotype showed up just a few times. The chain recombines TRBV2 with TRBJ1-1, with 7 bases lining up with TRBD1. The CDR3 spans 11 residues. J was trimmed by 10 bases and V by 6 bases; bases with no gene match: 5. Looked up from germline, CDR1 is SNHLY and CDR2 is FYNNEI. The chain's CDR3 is CASSLGDRAFF. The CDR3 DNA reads TGTGCCAGCAGCCTCGGGGACAGAGCTTTCTTT.

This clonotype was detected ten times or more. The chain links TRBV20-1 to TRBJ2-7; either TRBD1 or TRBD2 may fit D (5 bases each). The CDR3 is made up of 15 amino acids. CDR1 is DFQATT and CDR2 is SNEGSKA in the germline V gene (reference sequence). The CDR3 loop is CSLALPGRSTYEQYF. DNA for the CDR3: TGCAGCCTCGCCTTGCCGGGACGATCTACCTACGAGCAGTACTTC.

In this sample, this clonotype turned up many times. The CDR3 nucleotides are TGTGCCAGCAGACCATCCCTAGTGGGGGAGCAGTTCTTC. Translated, it gives CASRPSLVGEQFF. The chain combines TRBV6-5 with TRBJ2-1, with D hard to call. Germline CDR1 MNHEY, CDR2 SVGAGI. The V and J ends lost 6 bases and 10 bases respectively, with 16 bases between them. This CDR3 is 13 amino acids long.

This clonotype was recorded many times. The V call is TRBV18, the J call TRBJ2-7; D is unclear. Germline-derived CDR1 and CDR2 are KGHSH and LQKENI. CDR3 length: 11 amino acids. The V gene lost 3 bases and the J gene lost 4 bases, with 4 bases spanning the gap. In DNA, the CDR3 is TGTGCCAGCTCACCCGATTACGAGCAGTACTTC. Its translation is CASSPDYEQYF.

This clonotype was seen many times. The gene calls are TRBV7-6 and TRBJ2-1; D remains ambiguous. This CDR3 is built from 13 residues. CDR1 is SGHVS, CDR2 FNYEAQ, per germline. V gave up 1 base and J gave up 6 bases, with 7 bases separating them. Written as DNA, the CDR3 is TGTGCCAGCAGCTTAGAGTATACCAATGAGCAGTTCTTC. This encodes CASSLEYTNEQFF.

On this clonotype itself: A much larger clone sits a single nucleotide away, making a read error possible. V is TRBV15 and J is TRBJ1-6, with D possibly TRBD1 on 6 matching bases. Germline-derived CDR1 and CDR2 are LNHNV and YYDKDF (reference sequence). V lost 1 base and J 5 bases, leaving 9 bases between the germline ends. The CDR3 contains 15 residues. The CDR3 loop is CATSRGYRDNSPLHF. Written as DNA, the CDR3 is TGTGCCACCAGCAGAGGGTACAGGGATAATTCACCCCTCCACTTT. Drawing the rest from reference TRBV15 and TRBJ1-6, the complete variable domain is DAMVIQNPRYQVTQFGKPVTLSCSQTLNHNVMYWYQQKSSQAPKLLFHYYDKDFNNEADTPDNFQSRRPNTSFCFLDIRSPGLGDTAMYLCATSRGYRDNSPLHFGNGTRLTVT.

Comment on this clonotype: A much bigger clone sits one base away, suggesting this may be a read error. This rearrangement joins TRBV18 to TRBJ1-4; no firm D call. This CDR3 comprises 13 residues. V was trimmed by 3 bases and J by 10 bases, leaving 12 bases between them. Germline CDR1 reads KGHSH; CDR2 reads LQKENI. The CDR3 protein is CASSPNFEVKLFF. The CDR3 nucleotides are TGTGCCAGCTCACCGAACTTCGAGGTAAAACTGTTTTTT.

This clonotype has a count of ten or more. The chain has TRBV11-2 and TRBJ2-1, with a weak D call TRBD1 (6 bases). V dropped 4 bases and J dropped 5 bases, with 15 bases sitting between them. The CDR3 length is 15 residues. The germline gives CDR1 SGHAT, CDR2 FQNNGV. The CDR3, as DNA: TGTGCCAGCAGCTCCGCCAGGGGTCGTAACAATGAGCAGTTCTTC. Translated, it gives CASSSARGRNNEQFF.

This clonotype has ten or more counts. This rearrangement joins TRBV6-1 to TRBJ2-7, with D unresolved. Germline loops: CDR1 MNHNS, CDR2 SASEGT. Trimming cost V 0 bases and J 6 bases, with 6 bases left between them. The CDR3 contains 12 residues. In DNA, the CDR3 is TGTGCCAGCAGTGAAGCGCGACGCGAGCAGTACTTC. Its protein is CASSEARREQYF.

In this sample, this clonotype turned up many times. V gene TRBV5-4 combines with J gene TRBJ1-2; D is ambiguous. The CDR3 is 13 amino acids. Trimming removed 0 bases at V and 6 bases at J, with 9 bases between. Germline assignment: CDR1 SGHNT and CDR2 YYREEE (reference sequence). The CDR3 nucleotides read TGTGCCAGCAGCTTGGCCCTGACTAATGGCTACACCTTC. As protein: CASSLALTNGYTF.

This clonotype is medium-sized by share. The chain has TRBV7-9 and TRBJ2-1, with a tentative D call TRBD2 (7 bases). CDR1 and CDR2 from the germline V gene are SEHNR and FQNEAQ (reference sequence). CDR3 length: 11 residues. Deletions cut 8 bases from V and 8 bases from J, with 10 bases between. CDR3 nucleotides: TGTGCCAGCTGGGGGGGCCATGAGCAGTTCTTC. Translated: CASWGGHEQFF.

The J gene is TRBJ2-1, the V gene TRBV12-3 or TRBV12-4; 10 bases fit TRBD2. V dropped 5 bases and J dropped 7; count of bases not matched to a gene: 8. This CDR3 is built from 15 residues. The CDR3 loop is CASSHTSGIRNEQFF. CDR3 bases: TGTGCCAGCAGTCACACTAGCGGGATACGGAATGAGCAGTTCTTC.

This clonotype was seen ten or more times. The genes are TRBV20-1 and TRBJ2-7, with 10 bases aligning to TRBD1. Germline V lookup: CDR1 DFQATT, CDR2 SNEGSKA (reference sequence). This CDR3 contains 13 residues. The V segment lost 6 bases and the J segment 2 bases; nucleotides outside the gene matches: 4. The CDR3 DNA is TGCAGTGCCCCCGGGACAGGGGCCTACGAGCAGTACTTC. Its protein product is CSAPGTGAYEQYF.

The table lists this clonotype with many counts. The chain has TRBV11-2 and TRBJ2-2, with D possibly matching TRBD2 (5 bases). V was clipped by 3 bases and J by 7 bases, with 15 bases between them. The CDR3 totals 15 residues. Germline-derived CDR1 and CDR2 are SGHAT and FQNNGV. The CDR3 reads CASSFLGSSNGELFF. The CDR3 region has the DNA TGTGCCAGCAGCTTCTTAGGGAGTAGCAACGGGGAGCTGTTTTTT.

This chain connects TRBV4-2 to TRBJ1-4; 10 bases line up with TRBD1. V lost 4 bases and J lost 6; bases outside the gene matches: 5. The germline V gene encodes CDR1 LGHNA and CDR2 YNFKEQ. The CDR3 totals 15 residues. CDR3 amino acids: CASSPLDRGDEKLFF. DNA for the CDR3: TGTGCCAGCAGCCCCCTGGACAGGGGGGATGAAAAACTGTTTTTT.

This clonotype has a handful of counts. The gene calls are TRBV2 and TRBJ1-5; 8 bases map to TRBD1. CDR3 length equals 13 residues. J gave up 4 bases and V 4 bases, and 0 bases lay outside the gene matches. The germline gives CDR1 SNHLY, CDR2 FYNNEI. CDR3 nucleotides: TGTGCCAGCAGTGGGACAGGGAATCAGCCCCAGCATTTT. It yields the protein CASSGTGNQPQHF.

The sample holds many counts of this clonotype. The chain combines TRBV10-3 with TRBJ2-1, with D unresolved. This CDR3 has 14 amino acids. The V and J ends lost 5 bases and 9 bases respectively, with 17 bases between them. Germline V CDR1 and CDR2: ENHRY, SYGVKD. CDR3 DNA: TGTGCCATCAGTCCTTCCTCCCTGGGGATTGAGCAGTTCTTC. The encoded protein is CAISPSSLGIEQFF.

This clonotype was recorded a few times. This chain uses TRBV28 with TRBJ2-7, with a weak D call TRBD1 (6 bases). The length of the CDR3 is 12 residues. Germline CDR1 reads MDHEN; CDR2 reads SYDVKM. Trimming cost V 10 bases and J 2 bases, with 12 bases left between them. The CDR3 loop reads CATSGVPYEQYF. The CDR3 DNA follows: TGTGCCACCTCAGGGGTGCCCTACGAGCAGTACTTC.

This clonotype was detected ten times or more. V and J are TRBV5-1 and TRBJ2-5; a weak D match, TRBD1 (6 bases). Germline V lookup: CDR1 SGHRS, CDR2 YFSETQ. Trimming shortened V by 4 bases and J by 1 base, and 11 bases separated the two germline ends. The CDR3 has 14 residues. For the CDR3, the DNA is TGCGCCAGCAGCGAGGACAGAGCCCAAGAGACCCAGTACTTC. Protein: CASSEDRAQETQYF.